This TCR beta chain was sequenced for a study of CD8 T cells in ankylosing spondylitis. General study points: Reactive arthritis synovial fluid and blood previously showed some of these motif variants. Matched ankylosing spondylitis synovial fluid reportedly contained a significantly enriched population of disease-linked clones. Researchers report that disease-linked clones proved CD8+ and relatively rare in peripheral blood. Ankylosing spondylitis blood appeared to be characterized by a TCR beta motif of eight highly homologous variants.

Each CDR3 protein gets one entry after TCRdb re-called the 5' RACE reads with MiXCR. Here the sample spans 300,000 to 350,000 distinct CDR3 sequences, less than 25% being singletons. Germline V gene lookup returns CDR1 SGHDT and CDR2 YYEEEE. V was shortened by 4 bases and J by 5 bases, with 12 bases between the two germline ends. The CDR3 is made up of 13 amino acids. This clonotype was seen repeatedly, ten times or more. Its antigen is unidentified. The clonotype comes from a female donor with ankylosing spondylitis or in good health (not recorded which). The sample was blood, either unsorted or a sorted T cell fraction (not recorded which). J is TRBJ1-1 and V is TRBV5-6, with D maybe TRBD1 (5 bases). The chain's CDR3 is CASSLDSGTEAFF. The CDR3 coding sequence is TGTGCCAGCAGCCTAGACAGCGGGACTGAAGCTTTCTTT. The whole variable domain, remainder taken from reference TRBV5-6 and TRBJ1-1, is DAGVTQSPTHLIKTRGQQVTLRCSPKSGHDTVSWYQQALGQGPQFIFQYYEEEERQRGNFPDRFSGHQFPNYSSELNVNALLLGDSALYLCASSLDSGTEAFFGQGTRLTVV.